These 15 T cell receptor beta chains originate from one sample sequenced in a study of blood T cells in healthy people across ages (dated by TCRdb to the mid-2010s). Receptor amplification or capture employed 5' RACE. The sequencer was an Illumina HiSeq 2500. A second about 7 to 12 cycle PCR used a sample-barcoded 5' primer and a J-beta primer mix. TCRdb ran its own pipeline on the public reads, namely fastp trimming at Q25 and MiXCR clone calling, and kept in-frame beta chains. Every entry covers one CDR3 protein and lists the most common genes and DNA from its rows. Present in this sample are about 1,400,000 distinct CDR3 sequences, around two fifths of which were seen just once. The ten largest make up roughly 7.9% of the sample. Sequences were obtained from blood. The receptor set was obtained from a woman aged 18-35 years in good health.

The rearrangement uses TRBV7-8 and TRBJ1-1; 9 bases map to TRBD1. V dropped 5 bases and J dropped 4; count of bases not matched to a gene: 11. The CDR3 covers 16 residues. CDR1 and CDR2 from the germline V gene are SGHVS and FQNEAQ. CDR3 amino acids: CASSPRGDRVATEAFF. The CDR3 DNA follows: TGTGCCAGCAGCCCCCGGGGGGACAGGGTGGCCACTGAAGCTTTCTTT.

This clonotype was picked up a small number of times. This chain uses TRBV18 with TRBJ2-7; 12 positions match TRBD1. Per the germline V gene, CDR1 is KGHSH and CDR2 is LQKENI. The CDR3 has 14 amino acids. J was trimmed by 8 bases and V by 3 bases; bases with no gene match: 5. The CDR3 region has the DNA TGTGCCAGCTCACCGGGACAGGGGGCTATGAAGCAGTACTTC. It is translated as CASSPGQGAMKQYF.

The chain combines TRBV12-3 or TRBV12-4 with TRBJ1-5, with 11 bases that match TRBD1. This CDR3 is built from 17 residues. Germline trimming cut 3 bases from V and 5 bases from J; bases unmatched to any gene: 9. The CDR3 DNA reads as TGTGCCAGCAGTTTGACCGGGACAGGGGGGACGTATCAGCCCCAGCATTTT. It yields the protein CASSLTGTGGTYQPQHF.

J is TRBJ2-5 and V is TRBV6-5, with D perhaps TRBD2 (5 bases). Germline assignment: CDR1 MNHEY and CDR2 SVGAGI. V lost 0 bases and J 0 bases, leaving 14 bases between the germline ends. There are 17 residues in the CDR3. The CDR3 sequence is CASSYSITGEYQETQYF. For the CDR3, the DNA is TGTGCCAGCAGTTACTCGATAACCGGGGAATACCAAGAGACCCAGTACTTC.

The genes are TRBV5-1 and TRBJ2-2; 9 positions agree with TRBD1. CDR1 and CDR2 (germline): SGHRS, YFSETQ. With V trimmed by 5 bases and J by 5 bases, 10 bases remained unmatched. This CDR3 has 16 amino acids. The CDR3 protein is CASRTGQGSKTGELFF. Written as DNA, the CDR3 is TGCGCCAGCAGGACGGGACAGGGAAGCAAGACCGGGGAGCTGTTTTTT.

There are a few counts of this clonotype. The V and J genes are TRBV20-1 and TRBJ2-3, with TRBD1 as a possible D gene (6 bases). The CDR3 is 12 amino acids. Germline-derived CDR1 and CDR2 are DFQATT and SNEGSKA (reference sequence). The V and J ends lost 4 bases and 3 bases respectively, with 8 bases between them. CDR3 in DNA: TGCAGTGCTAACAGGGCTACAGATACGCAGTATTTT. It codes for CSANRATDTQYF.

The chain couples TRBV7-9 to TRBJ2-7, with D unresolved. The V and J ends lost 5 bases and 2 bases respectively, with 13 bases between them. Per germline, CDR1 SEHNR and CDR2 FQNEAQ (reference sequence). This CDR3 has 14 amino acids. CDR3 coding DNA: TGTGCCAGCAGCGCTGGCGCAGTTACCTACGAGCAGTACTTC. Its translation is CASSAGAVTYEQYF.

V and J are TRBV21-1 and TRBJ2-1. TRBV21-1 is reported as a pseudogene. The CDR3 contains 18 residues. CDR3 sequence (DNA): TGTGCCAGCAGCAACTGGGAAGGAATCGGGAGCTCCTACAATGAGCAGTTCTTC. Protein sequence: CASSNWEGIGSSYNEQFF.

V and J are TRBV27 and TRBJ2-1, with 8 nucleotides matching TRBD2. CDR1 MNHEY and CDR2 SMNVEV come from the germline V gene (reference sequence). CDR3 length: 14 residues. The J segment lost 6 bases and the V segment lost 6 bases, leaving 7 bases of the junction unmatched. In DNA form, the CDR3 reads TGTGCCAGCAGCCGGGAGGGCGCATCCAATGAGCAGTTCTTC. Residues: CASSREGASNEQFF.

This chain uses TRBV28 with TRBJ2-7; 15 nucleotides match TRBD2. V was clipped by 3 bases and J by 4 bases; unmatched bases: 1. The length of the CDR3 is 15 residues. In germline, CDR1 is MDHEN, CDR2 SYDVKM. CDR3 residues: CASSFGLAGGYEQYF. DNA of the CDR3: TGTGCCAGCAGTTTCGGACTAGCGGGGGGGTACGAGCAGTACTTC.

The CDR3 is CASSRTVVGELFF. As DNA, the CDR3 is TGTGCCAGCAGCCGGACGGTGGTCGGGGAGCTGTTTTTT. This chain uses TRBV28 with TRBJ2-2; no definite D call. This CDR3 contains 13 residues. V shed 6 bases and J shed 7 bases, with 12 bases lying between them. Germline CDR1 MDHEN, CDR2 SYDVKM.

CDR3: CASSLGTAYPQETQYF. The CDR3 nucleotides are TGTGCCAGCAGCCTGGGGACCGCATACCCTCAAGAGACCCAGTACTTC. V is TRBV7-3 and J is TRBJ2-5, with D tentatively TRBD1 or TRBD2 (5 bases each). CDR1 is SGHTA and CDR2 is FQGTGA in the germline V gene. CDR3 size: 16 residues. V lost 5 bases and J lost 2, with 18 bases in between.

CDR3 nucleotides: TGTGCCATCAGCCCGGGACAGGGGCGCGAAGGAACAAATGAGCAGTTCTTC. This sequence encodes CAISPGQGREGTNEQFF. This rearrangement joins TRBV10-3 to TRBJ2-1, with 10 bases matching TRBD1. The J segment lost 7 bases and the V segment lost 6 bases, leaving 15 bases of the junction unmatched. Germline loops: CDR1 ENHRY, CDR2 SYGVKD. The CDR3 spans 17 residues.

This clonotype was seen a single time. The chain links TRBV29-1 to TRBJ1-2; D gene uncertain. The CDR3 sequence is 11 residues long. Deletions cut 4 bases from V and 8 bases from J, with 11 bases between. Germline values: CDR1 SQVTM, CDR2 ANQGSEA. The CDR3 reads CSVGVGRGYTF. The DNA for the CDR3 is TGCAGCGTTGGTGTAGGACGGGGCTACACCTTC.

The CDR3 reads CASSFIQGSTGELFF. CDR3 coding DNA: TGCGCCAGCAGCTTCATCCAGGGAAGCACCGGGGAGCTGTTTTTT. The chain joins TRBV5-1 to TRBJ2-2; D is possibly TRBD1 (5 bases). Germline V gene data show CDR1 as SGHRS and CDR2 as YFSETQ. The V end lost 2 bases, the J end lost 4 bases, and 12 bases lay between the germline ends. The CDR3 sequence is 15 residues long.